This paragraph reports one T cell receptor (beta chain). The assay was immunoSEQ multiplex PCR, and TCRdb's table has in-frame clones only and misses some. The sample includes some 45,000 clones, about nine tenths of them seen just once. This entry comes from a study of blood T cell repertoires in COVID-19. Study background: COVID-19 samples collected from the United States, Italy and Spain covered acute and convalescent phases. T cells, B-cell-depleted T cells, or PBMCs provided the cDNA or gDNA that served as material.

Germline V CDR1 and CDR2: SNHLY, FYNNEI. The V and J ends lost 6 bases and 7 bases respectively, with 12 bases between them. This CDR3 has 12 residues. V usage is TRBV2 and J usage is TRBJ2-5; TRBD2 is a possible D gene (5 bases). This receptor was obtained from a human donor in a cohort sampled during active COVID-19. The sample consisted of peripheral blood. The CDR3 protein is CASSLEGRTQYF. The CDR3, as DNA: TGTGCCAGCAGCCTAGAAGGGAGGACCCAGTACTTC. The entire variable domain, with the rest obtained from reference TRBV2 and TRBJ2-5, is as follows: EPEVTQTPSHQVTQMGQEVILRCVPISNHLYFYWYRQILGQKVEFLVSFYNNEISEKSEIFDDQFSVERPDGSNFTLKIRSTKLEDSAMYFCASSLEGRTQYFGPGTRLLVL.